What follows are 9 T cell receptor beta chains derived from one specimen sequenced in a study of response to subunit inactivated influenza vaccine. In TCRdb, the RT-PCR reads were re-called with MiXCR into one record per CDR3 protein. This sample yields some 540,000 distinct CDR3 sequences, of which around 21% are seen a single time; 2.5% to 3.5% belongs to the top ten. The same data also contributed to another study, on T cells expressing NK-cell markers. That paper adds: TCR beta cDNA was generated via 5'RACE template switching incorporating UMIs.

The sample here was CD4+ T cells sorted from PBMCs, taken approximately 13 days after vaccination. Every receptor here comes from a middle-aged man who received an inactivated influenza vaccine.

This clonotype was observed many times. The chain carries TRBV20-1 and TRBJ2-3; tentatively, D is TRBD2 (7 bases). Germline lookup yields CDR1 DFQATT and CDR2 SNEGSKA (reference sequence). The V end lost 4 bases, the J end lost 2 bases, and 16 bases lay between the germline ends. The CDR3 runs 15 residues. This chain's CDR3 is CSAKKRGGDTDTQYF. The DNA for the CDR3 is TGCAGTGCTAAAAAGCGAGGGGGGGACACAGATACGCAGTATTTT.

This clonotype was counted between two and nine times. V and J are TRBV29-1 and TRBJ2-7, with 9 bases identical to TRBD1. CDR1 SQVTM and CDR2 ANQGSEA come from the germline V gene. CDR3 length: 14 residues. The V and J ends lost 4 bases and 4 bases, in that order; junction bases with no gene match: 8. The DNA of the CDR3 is TGCAGCGTTGCCTTAGGGACAGGGCCTTACGAGCAGTACTTC. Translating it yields CSVALGTGPYEQYF.

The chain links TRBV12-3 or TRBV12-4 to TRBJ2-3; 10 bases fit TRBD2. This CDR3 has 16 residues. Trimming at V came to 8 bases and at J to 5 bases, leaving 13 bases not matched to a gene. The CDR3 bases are TGTGCCAGCTGTCCCCCAGTAGCGGGAGGTATAGATACGCAGTATTTT. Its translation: CASCPPVAGGIDTQYF.

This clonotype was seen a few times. CDR3 DNA: TGCGCCAGCAGCCAAATAGCGGGGGCGCAAGAGACCCAGTACTTC. Translating it yields CASSQIAGAQETQYF. This rearrangement joins TRBV4-3 to TRBJ2-5; TRBD2 aligns across 9 bases. The CDR3 has 15 amino acids. The germline gives CDR1 LGHNA, CDR2 YSLEER. V was clipped by 2 bases and J by 2 bases; unmatched bases: 3.

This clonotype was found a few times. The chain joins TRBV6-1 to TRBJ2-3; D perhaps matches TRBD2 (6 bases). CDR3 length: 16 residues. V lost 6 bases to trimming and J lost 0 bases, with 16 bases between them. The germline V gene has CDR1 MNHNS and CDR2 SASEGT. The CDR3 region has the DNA TGTGCCAGCAGACCCGGGACTTGGGGAAGCACAGATACGCAGTATTTT. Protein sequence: CASRPGTWGSTDTQYF.

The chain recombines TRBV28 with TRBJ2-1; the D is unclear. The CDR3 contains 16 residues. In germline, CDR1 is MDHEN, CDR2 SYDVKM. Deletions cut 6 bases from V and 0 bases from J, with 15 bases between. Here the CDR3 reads CASRNVILSSYNEQFF. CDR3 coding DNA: TGTGCCAGCAGAAATGTGATCCTTAGCTCCTACAATGAGCAGTTCTTC.

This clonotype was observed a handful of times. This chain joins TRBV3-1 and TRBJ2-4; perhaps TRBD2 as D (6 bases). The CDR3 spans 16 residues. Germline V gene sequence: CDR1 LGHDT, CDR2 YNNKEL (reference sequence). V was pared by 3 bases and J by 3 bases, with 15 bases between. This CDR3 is CASSQSGVGGKNIQYF. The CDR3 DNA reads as TGTGCCAGCAGCCAGTCTGGTGTCGGGGGCAAAAACATTCAGTACTTC.

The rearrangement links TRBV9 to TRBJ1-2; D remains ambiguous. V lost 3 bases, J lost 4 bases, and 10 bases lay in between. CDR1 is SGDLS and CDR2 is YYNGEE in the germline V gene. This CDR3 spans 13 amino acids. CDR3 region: CASSETTGYGYTF. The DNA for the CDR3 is TGTGCCAGCAGCGAAACCACGGGCTATGGCTACACCTTC.

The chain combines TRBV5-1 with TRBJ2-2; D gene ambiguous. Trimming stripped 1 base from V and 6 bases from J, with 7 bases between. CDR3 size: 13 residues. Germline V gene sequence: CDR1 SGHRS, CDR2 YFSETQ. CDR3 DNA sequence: TGCGCCAGCAGCTTGTCGGTAGCCGGGGAGCTGTTTTTT. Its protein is CASSLSVAGELFF.